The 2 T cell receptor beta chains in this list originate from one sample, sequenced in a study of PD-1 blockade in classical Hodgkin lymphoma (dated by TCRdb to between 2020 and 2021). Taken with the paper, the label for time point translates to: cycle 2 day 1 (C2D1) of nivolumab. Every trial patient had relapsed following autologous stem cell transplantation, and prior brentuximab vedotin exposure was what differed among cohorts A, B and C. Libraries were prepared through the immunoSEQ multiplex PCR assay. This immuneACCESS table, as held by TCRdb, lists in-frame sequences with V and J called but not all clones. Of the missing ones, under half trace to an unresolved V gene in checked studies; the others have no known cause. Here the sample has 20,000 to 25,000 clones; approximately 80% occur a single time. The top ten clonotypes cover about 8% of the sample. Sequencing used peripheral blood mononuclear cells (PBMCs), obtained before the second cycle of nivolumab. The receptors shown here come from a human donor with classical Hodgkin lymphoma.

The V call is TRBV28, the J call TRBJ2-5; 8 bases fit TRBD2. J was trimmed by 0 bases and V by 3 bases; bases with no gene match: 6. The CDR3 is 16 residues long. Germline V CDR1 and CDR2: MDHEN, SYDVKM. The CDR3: CASSFHTGGYQETQYF. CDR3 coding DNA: TGTGCCAGCAGTTTTCACACGGGAGGGTACCAAGAGACCCAGTACTTC.

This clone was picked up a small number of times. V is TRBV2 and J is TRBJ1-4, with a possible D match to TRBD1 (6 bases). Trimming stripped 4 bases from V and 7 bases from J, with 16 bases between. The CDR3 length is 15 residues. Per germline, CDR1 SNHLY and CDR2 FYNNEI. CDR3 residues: CASSGGSTGSEKLFF. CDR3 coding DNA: TGTGCCAGCAGTGGAGGTAGCACAGGGAGTGAAAAACTGTTTTTT.